This T cell receptor (beta chain) was identified during a study of T cells in Graves' hyperthyroidism and ophthalmopathy. Amplified regions were TCR beta CDR3 sequences from RNA transcripts. When the TCR CDR3 underwent first-round RT-PCR, the HTBI primer set was used. TCRdb ran MiXCR on the multiplex PCR reads and lists one entry per CDR3 protein. The table shows roughly 300,000 distinct CDR3 sequences, with approximately 22% occurring only once. The J segment lost 4 bases and the V segment lost 4 bases, leaving 4 bases of the junction unmatched. Germline V gene sequence: CDR1 LGHDT, CDR2 YNNKEL (reference sequence). There are 15 residues in the CDR3. This clonotype was recorded at least ten times. Uncontrolled infection, other autoimmune disease, pregnancy and lactation each barred patients from inclusion.

The TCR originated in a woman aged 45-59 years with Graves' hyperthyroidism. The chain combines TRBV3-1 with TRBJ2-3; TRBD2 matches at 11 bases. The sequenced material came from blood. The CDR3 here is CASSRGLAGSDTQYF. The CDR3 DNA follows: TGTGCCAGCAGCCGAGGACTAGCGGGTTCAGATACGCAGTATTTT.